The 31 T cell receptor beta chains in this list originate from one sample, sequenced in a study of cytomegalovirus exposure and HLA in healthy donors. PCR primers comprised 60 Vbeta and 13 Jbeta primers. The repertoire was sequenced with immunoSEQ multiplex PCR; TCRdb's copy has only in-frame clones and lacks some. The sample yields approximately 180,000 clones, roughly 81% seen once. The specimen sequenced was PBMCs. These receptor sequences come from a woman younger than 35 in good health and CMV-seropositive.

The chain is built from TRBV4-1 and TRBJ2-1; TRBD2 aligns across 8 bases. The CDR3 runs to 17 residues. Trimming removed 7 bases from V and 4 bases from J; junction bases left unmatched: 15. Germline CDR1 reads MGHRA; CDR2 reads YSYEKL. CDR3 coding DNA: TGCGCCAGCACTGTAAGTGAAGCGGGGGACACATACAATGAGCAGTTCTTC. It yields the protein CASTVSEAGDTYNEQFF.

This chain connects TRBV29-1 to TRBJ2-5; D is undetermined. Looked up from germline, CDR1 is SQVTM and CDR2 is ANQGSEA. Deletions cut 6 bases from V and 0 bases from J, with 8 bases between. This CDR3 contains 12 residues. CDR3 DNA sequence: TGCAGCGTGGTGGAGTACCAAGAGACCCAGTACTTC. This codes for CSVVEYQETQYF.

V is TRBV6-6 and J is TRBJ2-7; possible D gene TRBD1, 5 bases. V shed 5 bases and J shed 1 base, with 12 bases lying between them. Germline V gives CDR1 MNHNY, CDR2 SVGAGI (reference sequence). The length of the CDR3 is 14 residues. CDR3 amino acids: CASSADKVSYEQYF. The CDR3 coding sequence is TGTGCCAGCAGTGCGGACAAGGTATCCTACGAGCAGTACTTC.

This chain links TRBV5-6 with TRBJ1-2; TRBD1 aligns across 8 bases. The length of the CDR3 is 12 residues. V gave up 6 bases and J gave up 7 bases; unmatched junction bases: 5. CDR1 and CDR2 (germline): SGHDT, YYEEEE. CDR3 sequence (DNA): TGTGCCAGCAACCCAGGGGGCGGTGGCTACACCTTC. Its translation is CASNPGGGGYTF.

The CDR3 region is CASSLGQTNIQYF. In nucleotides, the CDR3 is TGTGCCAGCAGCTTAGGACAGACCAACATTCAGTACTTC. The chain couples TRBV5-6 to TRBJ2-4; possibly TRBD1 for D (6 bases). With 2 bases removed from V and 7 bases from J, the gap between germline ends came to 10 bases. CDR1 SGHDT and CDR2 YYEEEE come from the germline V gene. The CDR3 runs to 13 residues.

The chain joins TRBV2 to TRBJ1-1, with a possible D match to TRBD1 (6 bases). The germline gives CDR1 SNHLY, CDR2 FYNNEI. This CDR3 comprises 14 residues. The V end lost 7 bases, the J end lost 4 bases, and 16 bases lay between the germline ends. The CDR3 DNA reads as TGTGCCAGCAACCTCCAGGGGTCTTTCACTGAAGCTTTCTTT. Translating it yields CASNLQGSFTEAFF.

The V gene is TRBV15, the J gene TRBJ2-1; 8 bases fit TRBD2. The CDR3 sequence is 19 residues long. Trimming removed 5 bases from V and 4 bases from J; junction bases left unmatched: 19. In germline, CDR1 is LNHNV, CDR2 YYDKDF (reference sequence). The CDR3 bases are TGTGCCACCAGCGGAACCGATACGGGGGGGCTGCTCGCTTACAATGAGCAGTTCTTC. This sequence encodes CATSGTDTGGLLAYNEQFF.

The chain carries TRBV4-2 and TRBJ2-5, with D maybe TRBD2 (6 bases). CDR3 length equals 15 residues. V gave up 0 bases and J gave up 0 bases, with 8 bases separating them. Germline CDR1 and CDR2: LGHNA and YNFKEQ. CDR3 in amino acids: CASSQEGGYQETQYF. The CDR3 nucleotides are TGTGCCAGCAGCCAAGAGGGGGGTTACCAAGAGACCCAGTACTTC.

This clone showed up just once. CDR3 sequence: CSVGRASDGYTF. CDR3 DNA sequence: TGCAGCGTTGGCAGGGCCTCTGATGGCTACACCTTC. The rearrangement links TRBV29-1 to TRBJ1-2; weak D call: TRBD1 (5 bases). CDR1 and CDR2 from the germline V gene are SQVTM and ANQGSEA. Trimming removed 4 bases at V and 6 bases at J, with 12 bases between. CDR3 size: 12 residues.

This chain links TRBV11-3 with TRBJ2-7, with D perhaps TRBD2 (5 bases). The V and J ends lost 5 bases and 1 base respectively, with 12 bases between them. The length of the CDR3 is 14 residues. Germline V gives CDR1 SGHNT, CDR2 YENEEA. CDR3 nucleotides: TGTGCCAGCAGCCCCGGGCGAGGGTCCTACGAGCAGTACTTC. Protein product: CASSPGRGSYEQYF. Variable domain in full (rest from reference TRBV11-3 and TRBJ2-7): EAGVVQSPRYKIIEKKQPVAFWCNPISGHNTLYWYLQNLGQGPELLIRYENEEAVDDSQLPKDRFSAERLKGVDSTLKIQPAELGDSAVYLCASSPGRGSYEQYFGPGTRLTVT.

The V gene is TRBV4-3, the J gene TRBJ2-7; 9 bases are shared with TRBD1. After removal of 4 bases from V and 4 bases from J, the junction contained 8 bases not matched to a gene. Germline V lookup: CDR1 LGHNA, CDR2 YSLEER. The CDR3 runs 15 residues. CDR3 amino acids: CASSRGMDRGYEQYF. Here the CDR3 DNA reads TGCGCCAGCAGCCGAGGAATGGACAGGGGTTACGAGCAGTACTTC.

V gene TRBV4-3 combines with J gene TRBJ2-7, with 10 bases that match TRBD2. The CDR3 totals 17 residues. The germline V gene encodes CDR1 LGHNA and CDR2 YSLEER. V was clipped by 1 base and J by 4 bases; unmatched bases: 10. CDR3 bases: TGCGCCAGCAGCCAAGCCGGAATCCGGACTAGCGGATACGAGCAGTACTTC. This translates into CASSQAGIRTSGYEQYF.

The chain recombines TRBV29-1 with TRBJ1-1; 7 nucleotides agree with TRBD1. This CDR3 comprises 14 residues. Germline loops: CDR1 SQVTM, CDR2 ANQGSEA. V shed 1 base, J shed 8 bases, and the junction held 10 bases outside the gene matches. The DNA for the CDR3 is TGCAGCGTTGAAGGACAGGGAGTTCGGGGGGAAGCTTTCTTT. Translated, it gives CSVEGQGVRGEAFF.

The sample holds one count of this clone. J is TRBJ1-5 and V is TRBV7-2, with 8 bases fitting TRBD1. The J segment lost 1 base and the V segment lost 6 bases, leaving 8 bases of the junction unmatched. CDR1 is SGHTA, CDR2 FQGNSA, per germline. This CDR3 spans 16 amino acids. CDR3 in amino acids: CASSNSGGRSNQPQHF. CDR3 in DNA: TGTGCCAGCAGTAACTCAGGGGGCAGAAGCAATCAGCCCCAGCATTTT.

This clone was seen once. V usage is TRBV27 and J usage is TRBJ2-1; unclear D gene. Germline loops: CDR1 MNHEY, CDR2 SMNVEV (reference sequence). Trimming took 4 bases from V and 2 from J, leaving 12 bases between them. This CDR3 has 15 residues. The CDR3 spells CASSSQWQAYNEQFF. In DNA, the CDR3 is TGTGCCAGCAGTTCACAGTGGCAGGCCTACAATGAGCAGTTCTTC.

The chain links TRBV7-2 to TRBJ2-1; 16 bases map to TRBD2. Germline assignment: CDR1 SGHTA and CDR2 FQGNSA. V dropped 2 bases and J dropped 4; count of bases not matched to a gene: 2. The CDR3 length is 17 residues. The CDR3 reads CASSLTGLAGGYNEQFF. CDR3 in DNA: TGTGCCAGCAGCTTAACGGGACTAGCGGGGGGGTACAATGAGCAGTTCTTC.

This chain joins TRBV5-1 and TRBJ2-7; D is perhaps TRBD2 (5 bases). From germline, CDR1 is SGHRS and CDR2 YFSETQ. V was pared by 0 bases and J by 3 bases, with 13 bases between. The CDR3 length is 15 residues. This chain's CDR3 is CASSLADYLHYEQYF. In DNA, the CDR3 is TGCGCCAGCAGCTTGGCCGACTATTTACACTACGAGCAGTACTTC.

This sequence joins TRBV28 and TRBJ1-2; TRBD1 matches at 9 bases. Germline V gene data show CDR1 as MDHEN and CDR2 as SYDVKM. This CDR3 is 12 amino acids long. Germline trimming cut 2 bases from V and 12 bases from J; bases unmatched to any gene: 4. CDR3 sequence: CASSLGTGSHTF. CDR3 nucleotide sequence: TGTGCCAGCAGTTTAGGGACAGGGAGTCACACCTTC.

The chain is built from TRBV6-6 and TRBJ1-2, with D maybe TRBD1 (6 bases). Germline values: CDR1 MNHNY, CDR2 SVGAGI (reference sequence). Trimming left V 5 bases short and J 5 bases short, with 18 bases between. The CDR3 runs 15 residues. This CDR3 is CASSHIQGPEYGYTF. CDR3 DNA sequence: TGTGCCAGCAGTCACATACAGGGACCAGAGTATGGCTACACCTTC.

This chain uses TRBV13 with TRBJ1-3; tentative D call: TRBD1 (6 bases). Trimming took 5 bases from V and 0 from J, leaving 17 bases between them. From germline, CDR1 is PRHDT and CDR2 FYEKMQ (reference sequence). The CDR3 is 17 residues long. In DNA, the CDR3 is TGTGCCAGCAGCCTAACACCGGACAGATACTCTGGAAACACCATATATTTT. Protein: CASSLTPDRYSGNTIYF.

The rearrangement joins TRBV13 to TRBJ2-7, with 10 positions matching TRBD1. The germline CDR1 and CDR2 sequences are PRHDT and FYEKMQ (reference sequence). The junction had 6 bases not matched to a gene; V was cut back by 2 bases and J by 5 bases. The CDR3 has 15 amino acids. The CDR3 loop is CASSLTGTGVNEQYF. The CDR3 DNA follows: TGTGCCAGCAGCTTAACCGGGACAGGGGTAAACGAGCAGTACTTC.

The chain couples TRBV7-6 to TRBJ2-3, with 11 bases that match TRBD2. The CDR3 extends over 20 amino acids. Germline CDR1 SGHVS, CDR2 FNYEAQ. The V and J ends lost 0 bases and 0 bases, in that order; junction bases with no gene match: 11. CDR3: CASSLAGLAGLRTSTDTQYF. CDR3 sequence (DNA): TGTGCCAGCAGCTTAGCCGGACTAGCGGGTTTACGAACTAGCACAGATACGCAGTATTTT.

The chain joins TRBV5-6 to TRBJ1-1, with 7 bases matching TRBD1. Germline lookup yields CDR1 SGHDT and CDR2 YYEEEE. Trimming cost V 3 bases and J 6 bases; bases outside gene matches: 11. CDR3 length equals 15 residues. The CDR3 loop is CASSSNLMDRSEAFF. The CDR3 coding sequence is TGTGCCAGCAGCTCAAACCTTATGGACAGGTCTGAAGCTTTCTTT.

CDR3 sequence reads: CASSPRDRTYNEQFF. The CDR3 coding sequence is TGCGCCAGCAGCCCGCGGGACAGGACGTACAATGAGCAGTTCTTC. The chain recombines TRBV5-1 with TRBJ2-1, with 8 bases identical to TRBD1. Trimming took 4 bases from V and 4 from J; bases not matched to a gene: 7. CDR3 length equals 15 residues. From germline, CDR1 is SGHRS and CDR2 YFSETQ. The whole variable domain, filled in from reference TRBV5-1 and TRBJ2-1, reads KAGVTQTPRYLIKTRGQQVTLSCSPISGHRSVSWYQQTPGQGLQFLFEYFSETQRNKGNFPGRFSGRQFSNSRSEMNVSTLELGDSALYLCASSPRDRTYNEQFFGPGTRLTVL.

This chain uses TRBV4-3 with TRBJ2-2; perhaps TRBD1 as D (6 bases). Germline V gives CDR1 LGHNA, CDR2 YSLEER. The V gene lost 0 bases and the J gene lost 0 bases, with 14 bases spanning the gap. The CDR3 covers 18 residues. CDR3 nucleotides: TGCGCCAGCAGCCAAGATTTGTGGGGACAAACGAACACCGGGGAGCTGTTTTTT. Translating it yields CASSQDLWGQTNTGELFF.

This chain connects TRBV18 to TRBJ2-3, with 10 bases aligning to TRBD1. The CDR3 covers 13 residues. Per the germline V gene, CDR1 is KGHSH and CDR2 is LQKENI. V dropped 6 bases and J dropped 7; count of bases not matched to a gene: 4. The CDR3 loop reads CASSRQGAYTQYF. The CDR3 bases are TGTGCCAGCTCCCGACAGGGGGCGTATACGCAGTATTTT.

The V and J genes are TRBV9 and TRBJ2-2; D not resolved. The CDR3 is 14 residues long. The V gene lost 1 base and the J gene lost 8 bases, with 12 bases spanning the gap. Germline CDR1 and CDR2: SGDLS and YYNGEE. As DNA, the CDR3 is TGTGCCAGCAGCGTATTGTATTCGGAGGGGGAGCTGTTTTTT. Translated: CASSVLYSEGELFF.

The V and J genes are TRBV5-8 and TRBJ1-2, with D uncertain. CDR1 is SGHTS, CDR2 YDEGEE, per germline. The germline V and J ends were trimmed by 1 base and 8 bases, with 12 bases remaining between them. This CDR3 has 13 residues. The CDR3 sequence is CASSLWAQGGYTF. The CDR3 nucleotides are TGTGCCAGCAGCTTGTGGGCGCAAGGAGGCTACACCTTC.

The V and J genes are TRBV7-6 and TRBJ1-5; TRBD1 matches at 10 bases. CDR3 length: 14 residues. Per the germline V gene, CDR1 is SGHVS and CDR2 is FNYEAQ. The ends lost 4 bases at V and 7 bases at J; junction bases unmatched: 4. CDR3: CASSSWTGGQPQHF. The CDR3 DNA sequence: TGTGCCAGCAGCTCGTGGACAGGGGGGCAGCCCCAGCATTTT.

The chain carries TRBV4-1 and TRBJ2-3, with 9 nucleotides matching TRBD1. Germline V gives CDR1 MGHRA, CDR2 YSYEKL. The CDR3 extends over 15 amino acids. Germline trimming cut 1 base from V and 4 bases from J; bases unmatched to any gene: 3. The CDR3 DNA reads TGCGCCAGCAGCCAAGCGGGACAGGGCCCAGATACGCAGTATTTT. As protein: CASSQAGQGPDTQYF.

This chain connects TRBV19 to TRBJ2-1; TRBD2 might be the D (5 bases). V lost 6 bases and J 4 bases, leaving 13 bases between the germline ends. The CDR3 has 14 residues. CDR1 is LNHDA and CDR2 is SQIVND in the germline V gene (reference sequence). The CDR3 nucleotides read TGTGCCAGTAGGGACTTGCTTATTTACAATGAGCAGTTCTTC. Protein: CASRDLLIYNEQFF.